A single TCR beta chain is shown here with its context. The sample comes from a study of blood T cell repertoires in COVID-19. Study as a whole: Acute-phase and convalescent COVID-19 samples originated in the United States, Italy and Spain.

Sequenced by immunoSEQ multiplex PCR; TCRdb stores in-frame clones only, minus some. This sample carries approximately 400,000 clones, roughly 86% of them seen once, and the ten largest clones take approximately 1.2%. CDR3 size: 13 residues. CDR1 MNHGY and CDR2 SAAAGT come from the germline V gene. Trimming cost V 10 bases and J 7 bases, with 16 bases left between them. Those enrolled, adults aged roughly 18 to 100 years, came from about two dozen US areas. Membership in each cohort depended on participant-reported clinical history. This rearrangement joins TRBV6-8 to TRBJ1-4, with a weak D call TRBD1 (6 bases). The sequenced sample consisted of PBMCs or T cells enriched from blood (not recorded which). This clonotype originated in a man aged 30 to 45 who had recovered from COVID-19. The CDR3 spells CATFGGGLEKLFF. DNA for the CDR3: TGTGCCACCTTTGGGGGGGGGCTTGAAAAACTGTTTTTT.